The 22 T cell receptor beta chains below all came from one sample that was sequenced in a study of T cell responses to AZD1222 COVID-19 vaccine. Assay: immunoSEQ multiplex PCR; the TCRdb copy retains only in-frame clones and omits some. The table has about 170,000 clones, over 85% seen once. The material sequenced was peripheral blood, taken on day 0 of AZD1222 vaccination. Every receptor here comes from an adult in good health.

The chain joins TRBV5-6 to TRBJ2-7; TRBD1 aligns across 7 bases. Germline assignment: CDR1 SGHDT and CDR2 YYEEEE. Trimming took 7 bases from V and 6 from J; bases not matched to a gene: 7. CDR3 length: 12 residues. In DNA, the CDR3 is TGTGCCAGCGCCACGACAGGGCTCGAGCAGTACTTC. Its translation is CASATTGLEQYF.

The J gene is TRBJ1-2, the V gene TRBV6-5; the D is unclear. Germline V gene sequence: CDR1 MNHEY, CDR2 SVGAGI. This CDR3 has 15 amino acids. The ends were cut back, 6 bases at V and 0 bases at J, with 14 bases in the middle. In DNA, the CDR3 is TGTGCCAGCAGGGTCTCACATACCACTAACTATGGCTACACCTTC. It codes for CASRVSHTTNYGYTF.

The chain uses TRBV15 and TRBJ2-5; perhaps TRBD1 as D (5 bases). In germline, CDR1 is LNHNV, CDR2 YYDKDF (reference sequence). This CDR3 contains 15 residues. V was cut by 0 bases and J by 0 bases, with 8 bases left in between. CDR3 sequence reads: CATSRDVQDQETQYF. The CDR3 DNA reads TGTGCCACCAGCAGAGATGTACAGGACCAAGAGACCCAGTACTTC.

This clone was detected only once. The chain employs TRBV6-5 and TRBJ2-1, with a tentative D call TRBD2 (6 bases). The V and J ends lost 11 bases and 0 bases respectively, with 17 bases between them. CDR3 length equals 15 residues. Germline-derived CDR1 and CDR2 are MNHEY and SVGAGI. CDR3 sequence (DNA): TGTGCCGGAGGGGTGGACCCCAGCTCCTACAATGAGCAGTTCTTC. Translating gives CAGGVDPSSYNEQFF.

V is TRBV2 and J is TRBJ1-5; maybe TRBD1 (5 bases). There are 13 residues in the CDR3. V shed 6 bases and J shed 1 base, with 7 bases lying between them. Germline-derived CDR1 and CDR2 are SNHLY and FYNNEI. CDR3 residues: CASRRDSNQPQHF. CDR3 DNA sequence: TGTGCCAGCAGGAGGGACAGCAATCAGCCCCAGCATTTT. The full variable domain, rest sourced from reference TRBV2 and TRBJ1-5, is EPEVTQTPSHQVTQMGQEVILRCVPISNHLYFYWYRQILGQKVEFLVSFYNNEISEKSEIFDDQFSVERPDGSNFTLKIRSTKLEDSAMYFCASRRDSNQPQHFGDGTRLSIL.

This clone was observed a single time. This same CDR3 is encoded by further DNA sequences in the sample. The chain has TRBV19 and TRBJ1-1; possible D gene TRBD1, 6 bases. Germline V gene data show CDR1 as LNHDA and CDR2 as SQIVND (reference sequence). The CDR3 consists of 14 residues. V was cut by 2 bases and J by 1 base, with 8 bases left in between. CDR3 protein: CASSIRGGNTEAFF. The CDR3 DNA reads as TGTGCCAGTAGTATACGAGGGGGGAACACTGAAGCTTTCTTT.

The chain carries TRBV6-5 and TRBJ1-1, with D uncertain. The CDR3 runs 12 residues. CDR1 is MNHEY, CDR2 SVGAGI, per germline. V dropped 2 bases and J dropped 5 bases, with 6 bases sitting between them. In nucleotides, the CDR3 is TGTGCCAGCAGTTACGTAGGGACTGAAGCTTTCTTT. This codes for CASSYVGTEAFF.

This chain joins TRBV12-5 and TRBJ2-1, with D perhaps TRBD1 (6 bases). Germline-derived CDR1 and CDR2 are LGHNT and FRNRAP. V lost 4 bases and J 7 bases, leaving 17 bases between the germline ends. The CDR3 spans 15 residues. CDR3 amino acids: CASGSSWGLWNEQFF. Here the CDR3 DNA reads TGTGCTAGTGGTTCGTCATGGGGGCTTTGGAATGAGCAGTTCTTC.

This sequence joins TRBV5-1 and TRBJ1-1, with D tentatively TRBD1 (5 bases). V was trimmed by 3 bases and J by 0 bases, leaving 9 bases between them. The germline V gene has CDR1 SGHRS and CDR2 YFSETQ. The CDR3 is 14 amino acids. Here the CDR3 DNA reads TGCGCCAGCAGCTCCGGGACCATGAACACTGAAGCTTTCTTT. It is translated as CASSSGTMNTEAFF.

The CDR3 sequence is CASSQDVSGNTIYF. The CDR3 coding sequence is TGTGCCAGCAGCCAAGATGTCTCTGGAAACACCATATATTTT. This chain links TRBV4-2 with TRBJ1-3, with no clear D. The germline V gene encodes CDR1 LGHNA and CDR2 YNFKEQ. This CDR3 contains 14 residues. Trimming removed 0 bases at V and 0 bases at J, with 3 bases between.

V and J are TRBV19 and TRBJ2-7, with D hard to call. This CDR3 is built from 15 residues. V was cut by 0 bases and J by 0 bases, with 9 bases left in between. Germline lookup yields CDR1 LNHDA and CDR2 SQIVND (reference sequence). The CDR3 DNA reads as TGTGCCAGTAGTATAGATCTTACCCCCTCCTACGAGCAGTACTTC. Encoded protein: CASSIDLTPSYEQYF.

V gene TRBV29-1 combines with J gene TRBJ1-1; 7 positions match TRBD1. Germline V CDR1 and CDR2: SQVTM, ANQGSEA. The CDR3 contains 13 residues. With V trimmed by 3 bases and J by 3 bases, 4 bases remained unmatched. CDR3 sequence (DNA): TGCAGCGTTGATCAGGGACAGCACACTGAAGCTTTCTTT. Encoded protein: CSVDQGQHTEAFF.

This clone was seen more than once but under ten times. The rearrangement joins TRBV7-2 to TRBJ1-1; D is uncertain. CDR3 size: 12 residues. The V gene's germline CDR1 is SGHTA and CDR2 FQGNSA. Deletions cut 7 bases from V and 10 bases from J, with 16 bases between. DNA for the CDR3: TGTGCCAGCACCTCGCTCGGAGTTGGAGCTTTCTTT. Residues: CASTSLGVGAFF.

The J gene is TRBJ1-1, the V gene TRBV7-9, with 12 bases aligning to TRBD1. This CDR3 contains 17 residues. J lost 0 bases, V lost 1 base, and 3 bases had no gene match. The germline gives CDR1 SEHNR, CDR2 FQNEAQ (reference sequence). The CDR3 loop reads CASSLGDRGLMNTEAFF. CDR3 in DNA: TGTGCCAGCAGCTTAGGGGACAGGGGGCTCATGAACACTGAAGCTTTCTTT.

The CDR3 DNA follows: TGCAGCGTTAGCCGGGCCGACACCGGGGAGCTGTTTTTT. It translates to CSVSRADTGELFF. This chain joins TRBV29-1 and TRBJ2-2; D uncertain. Germline CDR1 SQVTM, CDR2 ANQGSEA. This CDR3 contains 13 residues. Trimming shortened V by 5 bases and J by 3 bases, and 10 bases separated the two germline ends.

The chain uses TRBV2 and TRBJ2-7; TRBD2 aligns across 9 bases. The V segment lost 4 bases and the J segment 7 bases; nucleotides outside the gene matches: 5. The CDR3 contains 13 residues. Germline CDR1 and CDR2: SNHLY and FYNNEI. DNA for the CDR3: TGTGCCAGCAGTGTCGGCGGGAGGGTTGAGCAGTACTTC. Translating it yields CASSVGGRVEQYF.

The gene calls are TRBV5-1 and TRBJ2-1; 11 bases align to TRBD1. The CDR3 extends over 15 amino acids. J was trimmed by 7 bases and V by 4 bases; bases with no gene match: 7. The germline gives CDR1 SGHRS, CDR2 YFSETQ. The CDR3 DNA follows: TGCGCCAGCAGCCCAGGACAGGGGGCTGGGAATGAGCAGTTCTTC. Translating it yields CASSPGQGAGNEQFF.

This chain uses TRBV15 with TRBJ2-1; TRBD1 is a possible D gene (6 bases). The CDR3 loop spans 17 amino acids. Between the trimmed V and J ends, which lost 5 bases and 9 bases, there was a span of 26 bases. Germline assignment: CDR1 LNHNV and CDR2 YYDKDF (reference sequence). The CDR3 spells CATSWGGKGSQQGEQFF. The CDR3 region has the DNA TGTGCCACCAGCTGGGGTGGGAAGGGGAGTCAACAGGGTGAGCAGTTCTTC.

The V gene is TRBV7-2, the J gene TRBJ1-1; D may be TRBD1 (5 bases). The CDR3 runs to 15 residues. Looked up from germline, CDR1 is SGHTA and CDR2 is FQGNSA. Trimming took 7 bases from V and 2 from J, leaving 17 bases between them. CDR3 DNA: TGTGCCAGCACCCGATTGGGGACGGTTAACACTGAAGCTTTCTTT. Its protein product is CASTRLGTVNTEAFF.

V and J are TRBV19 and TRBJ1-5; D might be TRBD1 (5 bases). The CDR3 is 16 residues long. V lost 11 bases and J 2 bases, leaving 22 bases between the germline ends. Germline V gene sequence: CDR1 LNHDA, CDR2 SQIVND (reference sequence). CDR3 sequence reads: CASKFGWGGRNQPQHF. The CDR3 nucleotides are TGTGCCTCGAAATTCGGCTGGGGGGGTCGCAATCAGCCCCAGCATTTT.

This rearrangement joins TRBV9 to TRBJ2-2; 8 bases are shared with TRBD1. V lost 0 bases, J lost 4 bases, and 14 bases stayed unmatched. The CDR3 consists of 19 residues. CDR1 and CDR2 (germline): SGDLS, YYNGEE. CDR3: CASSVAMGRGLASTGELFF. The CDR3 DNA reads TGTGCCAGCAGCGTAGCGATGGGCAGGGGGCTAGCGAGCACCGGGGAGCTGTTTTTT.

The CDR3 region is CASSPHLAAYNEQFF. The CDR3 nucleotides read TGTGCCAGTAGCCCCCACCTAGCTGCCTACAATGAGCAGTTCTTC. The chain recombines TRBV19 with TRBJ2-1, with D perhaps matching TRBD2 (5 bases). Between the trimmed V and J ends, which lost 6 bases and 2 bases, there was a span of 14 bases. This CDR3 has 15 residues. CDR1 LNHDA and CDR2 SQIVND come from the germline V gene (reference sequence).